These 5 T cell receptor beta chains came from one sample sequenced in a study of CD8+ T cells in alopecia areata. This sample's treatment: oral pan-JAK inhibitor, 5-10 mg twice daily. Reverse transcription of extracted RNA yielded cDNA, which provided the sequencing template. TCRdb's table, derived via immunoSEQ multiplex PCR, lists solely in-frame clones and lacks some. The sample has 150,000 to 200,000 clones; 60% are singletons. The sample here was CD4+ T cells sorted from blood, taken at week 24, from a patient treated with tofacitinib. The receptors stem from a human donor with alopecia areata.

This sequence joins TRBV4-1 and TRBJ1-2; TRBD1 is a possible D gene (5 bases). Per the germline V gene, CDR1 is MGHRA and CDR2 is YSYEKL. The CDR3 is 13 amino acids. The V end lost 4 bases, the J end lost 4 bases, and 10 bases lay between the germline ends. CDR3 bases: TGCGCCAGCAGCCTGGGACCCTCCTATGGCTACACCTTC. Its protein product is CASSLGPSYGYTF.

This chain joins TRBV29-1 and TRBJ2-3, with TRBD1 matching over 8 bases. The CDR3 covers 15 residues. CDR1 and CDR2 from the germline V gene are SQVTM and ANQGSEA. The V segment lost 3 bases and the J segment 2 bases; nucleotides outside the gene matches: 7. In DNA form, the CDR3 reads TGCAGCGTTGATGGGACAGGAACTCCCACAGATACGCAGTATTTT. This codes for CSVDGTGTPTDTQYF.

The chain is built from TRBV25-1 and TRBJ1-5, with 9 bases matching TRBD1. The V gene's germline CDR1 is MGHDK and CDR2 SYGVNS. This CDR3 region has 14 residues. Trimming removed 3 bases from V and 13 bases from J; junction bases left unmatched: 10. CDR3 loop: CASSDRATGGSQHF. The CDR3 DNA is TGTGCCAGCAGTGATAGGGCCACAGGGGGCTCACAGCATTTT.

The CDR3 loop is CATSRRGRDYGYTF. The CDR3, as DNA: TGTGCCACCAGCAGGAGGGGGCGCGACTATGGCTACACCTTC. The V and J genes are TRBV15 and TRBJ1-2, with 7 bases identical to TRBD1. V gave up 3 bases and J gave up 3 bases; unmatched junction bases: 4. CDR1 LNHNV and CDR2 YYDKDF come from the germline V gene (reference sequence). The CDR3 spans 14 residues.

This clone was seen only a few times. The chain employs TRBV30 and TRBJ1-1; 8 nucleotides agree with TRBD1. This CDR3 has 13 residues. Looked up from germline, CDR1 is GTSNPN and CDR2 is SVGIG (reference sequence). J was trimmed by 5 bases and V by 4 bases; bases with no gene match: 6. The CDR3, as DNA: TGTGCCTGGAAGGACAGGGAGGATACTGAAGCTTTCTTT. It is translated as CAWKDREDTEAFF.